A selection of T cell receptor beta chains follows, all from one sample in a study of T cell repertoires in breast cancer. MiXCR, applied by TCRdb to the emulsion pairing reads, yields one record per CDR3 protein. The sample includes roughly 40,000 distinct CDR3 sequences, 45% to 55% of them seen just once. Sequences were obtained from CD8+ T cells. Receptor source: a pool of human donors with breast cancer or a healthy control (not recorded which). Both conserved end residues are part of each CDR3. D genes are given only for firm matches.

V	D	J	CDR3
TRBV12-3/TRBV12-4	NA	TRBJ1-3	CASSQTATSGNTIYF
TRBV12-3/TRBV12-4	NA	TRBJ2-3	CASSFYSTDTQYF
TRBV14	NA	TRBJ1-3	CASSQEVFGGTIYF
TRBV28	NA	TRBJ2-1	CASRFDTRAYNEQFF
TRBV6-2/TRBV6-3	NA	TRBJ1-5	CASSYLEFNQPQHF
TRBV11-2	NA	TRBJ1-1	CASSLLRGDPPTEAFF
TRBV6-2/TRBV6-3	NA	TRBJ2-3	CASSPRSHSTDTQYF
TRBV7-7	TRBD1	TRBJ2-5	CVSSPGQMGTQYF
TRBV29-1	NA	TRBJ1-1	CSVVRQETEAFF
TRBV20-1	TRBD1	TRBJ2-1	CSHRTGHNEQFF
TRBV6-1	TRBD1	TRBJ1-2	CASSRGQGYGYTF
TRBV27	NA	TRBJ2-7	CASSLGETYEQYF
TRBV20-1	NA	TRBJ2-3	CSARDRRGQDTQYF
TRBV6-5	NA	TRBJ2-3	CASSLRDIRTDTQYF
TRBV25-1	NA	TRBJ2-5	CASSLSGGETQYF
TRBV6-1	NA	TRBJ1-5	CASRDELSNQPQHF
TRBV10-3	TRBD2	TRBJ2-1	CAISEPGLAGAVDNEQFF
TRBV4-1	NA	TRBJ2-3	CASSLSLADTQYF
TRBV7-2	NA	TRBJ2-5	CASSFSPVRETQYF
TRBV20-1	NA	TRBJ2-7	CSARGGSSYGQYF
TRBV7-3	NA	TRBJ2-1	CASSLGGGGVAPNEQFF
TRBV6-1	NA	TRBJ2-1	CASSEFSSGTYNEQFF